Sequencing of this T cell receptor beta chain was carried out in a study of T cell responses to AZD1222 COVID-19 vaccine. The data were produced by immunoSEQ multiplex PCR, yet TCRdb's version contains in-frame clones alone and is incomplete. The sample carries 150,000 or so clones, 85% to 95% recorded once. The V end lost 0 bases, the J end lost 4 bases, and 9 bases lay between the germline ends. CDR1 LGHDT and CDR2 YNNKEL come from the germline V gene (reference sequence). The CDR3 extends over 14 amino acids. Sequenced here: peripheral blood, sampled 28 days after the second AZD1222 dose. The sequence was collected from an adult who received the AZD1222 COVID-19 vaccine. The chain couples TRBV3-1 (or the pseudogene TRBV3-2) to TRBJ1-1; perhaps TRBD1 as D (5 bases). In DNA form, the CDR3 reads TGTGCCAGCAGCCAAGACTCGGGGGGCACTGAAGCTTTCTTT. Its protein product is CASSQDSGGTEAFF.